This T cell receptor beta chain is drawn from a study of T cell changes during pregnancy in multiple sclerosis. V dropped 2 bases and J dropped 4; count of bases not matched to a gene: 14. The CDR3 length is 18 residues. Germline CDR1 is SGHTA and CDR2 is FQGNSA. TCRdb's copy holds only in-frame clones and misses some; the assay was immunoSEQ multiplex PCR. The data contain tens of thousands of clones, about 90% of them singletons. The sequence came from a female donor with multiple sclerosis, enrolled in a pregnancy study. The sequencing used CD4+ T cells from peripheral blood mononuclear cells, collected in the third trimester of pregnancy. The genes are TRBV7-2 and TRBJ2-5; 9 bases map to TRBD2. The CDR3 DNA follows: TGTGCCAGCAGCTTACCCTTAGCGGGAGTATCAGTCGGAGAGACCCAGTACTTC. It specifies CASSLPLAGVSVGETQYF.